This T cell receptor beta chain was recorded in a study of T cell responses to AZD1222 COVID-19 vaccine. CDR1 and CDR2 from the germline V gene are GTSNPN and SVGIG (reference sequence). With 8 bases removed from V and 4 bases from J, the gap between germline ends came to 12 bases. This CDR3 is built from 12 residues. Some clones are missing from TCRdb's copy, which holds only in-frame ones; the method was immunoSEQ multiplex PCR. The data contain roughly 80,000 clones, approximately 90% of them singletons. This sequence joins TRBV30 and TRBJ2-1; no definite D call. The receptor was derived from an adult in good health. Sequenced here: peripheral blood, sampled on day 0 of MenACWY control vaccination. The CDR3 here is CALKSRYNEQFF. CDR3 coding DNA: TGTGCCCTGAAGTCGCGTTACAATGAGCAGTTCTTC.